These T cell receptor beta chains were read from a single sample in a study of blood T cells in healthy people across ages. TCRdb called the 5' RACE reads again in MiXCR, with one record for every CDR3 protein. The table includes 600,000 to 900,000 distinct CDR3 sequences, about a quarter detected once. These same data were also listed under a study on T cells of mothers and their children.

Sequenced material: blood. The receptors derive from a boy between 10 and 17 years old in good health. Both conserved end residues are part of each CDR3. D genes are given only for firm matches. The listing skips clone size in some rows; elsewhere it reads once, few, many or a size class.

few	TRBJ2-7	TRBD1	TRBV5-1	CASKPRQGTYEQYF	TGCGCCAGCAAGCCCCGACAGGGAACCTACGAGCAGTACTTC
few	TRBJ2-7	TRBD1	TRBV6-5	CASSRGTGSTYEQYF	TGTGCCAGCAGTCGAGGGACAGGGTCCACCTACGAGCAGTACTTC
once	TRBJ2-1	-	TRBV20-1	CSARQDITEQFF	TGCAGTGCTAGACAGGACATCACTGAGCAGTTCTTC
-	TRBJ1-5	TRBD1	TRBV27	CASSPNPGQGGQPQHF	TGTGCCAGCAGTCCAAATCCGGGACAGGGTGGGCAGCCCCAGCATTTT
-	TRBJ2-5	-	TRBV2	CASSEVLQETQYF	TGTGCCAGCAGTGAGGTCTTACAAGAGACCCAGTACTTC
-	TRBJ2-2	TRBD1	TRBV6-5	CASRSRGQGGTGELFF	TGTGCCAGCAGGTCGCGGGGACAGGGGGGGACCGGGGAGCTGTTTTTT
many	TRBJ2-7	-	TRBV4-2	CASSQWLGDRYEQYF	TGTGCCAGCAGCCAATGGTTAGGGGACCGATACGAGCAGTACTTC
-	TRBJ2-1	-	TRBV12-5	CASGQGGASSYNEQFF	TGTGCTAGTGGCCAAGGGGGGGCCAGCTCCTACAATGAGCAGTTCTTC
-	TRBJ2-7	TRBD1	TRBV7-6	CASSLRQGPNPYEQYF	TGTGCCAGCAGTCTAAGACAGGGGCCCAACCCTTACGAGCAGTACTTC
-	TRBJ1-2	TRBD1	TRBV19	CASSPMDRGFTGYGYTF	TGTGCCAGTAGTCCGATGGACAGGGGCTTTACTGGTTATGGCTACACCTTC
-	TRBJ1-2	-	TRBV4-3	CASSQDRARLNYGYTF	TGCGCCAGCAGCCAAGATCGGGCCCGGCTTAACTATGGCTACACCTTC
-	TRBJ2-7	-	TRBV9	CASSVPPTRSYEQYF	TGTGCCAGCAGCGTACCGCCGACAAGATCCTACGAGCAGTACTTC
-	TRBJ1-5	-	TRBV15	CATSRDNGIRPQHF	TGTGCCACCAGCAGAGATAATGGGATTAGGCCCCAGCATTTT
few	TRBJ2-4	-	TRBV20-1	CSAIPRANIQYF	TGCAGTGCTATACCCAGGGCCAACATTCAGTACTTC
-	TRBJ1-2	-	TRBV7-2	CASSSFRDKYTF	TGTGCCAGCAGCTCTTTCCGGGACAAGTACACCTTC
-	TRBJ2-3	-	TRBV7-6	CASSSGTLGADTQYF	TGTGCCAGCAGCTCCGGGACCCTTGGGGCAGATACGCAGTATTTT
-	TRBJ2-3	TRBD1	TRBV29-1	CSAGGQGADTQYF	TGCAGCGCGGGGGGACAGGGGGCAGATACGCAGTATTTT
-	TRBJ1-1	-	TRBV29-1	CSVEDVTPGRAWNTEAFF	TGCAGCGTTGAAGATGTAACCCCAGGCCGGGCATGGAACACTGAAGCTTTCTTT
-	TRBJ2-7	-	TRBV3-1	CASSQGRFSYEQYF	TGTGCCAGCAGCCAAGGACGGTTCTCCTACGAGCAGTACTTC
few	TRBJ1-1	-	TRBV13	CASSPRTVGNTEAFF	TGTGCCAGCAGCCCCAGGACAGTGGGGAACACTGAAGCTTTCTTT
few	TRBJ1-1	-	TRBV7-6	CASSLEGGAEAFF	TGTGCCAGCAGCTTAGAGGGGGGGGCTGAAGCTTTCTTT
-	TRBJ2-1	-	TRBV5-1	CASSIGRHNEQFF	TGCGCCAGCAGCATCGGACGGCACAATGAGCAGTTCTTC
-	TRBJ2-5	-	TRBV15	CATSRDSLQETQYF	TGTGCCACCAGCAGAGATAGCCTCCAAGAGACCCAGTACTTC
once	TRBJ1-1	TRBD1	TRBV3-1	CASSKDRGRTEAFF	TGTGCCAGCAGCAAGGACAGGGGGCGGACTGAAGCTTTCTTT
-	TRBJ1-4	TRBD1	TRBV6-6	CASSYSPGQGGKLFF	TGTGCCAGCAGTTACTCACCGGGACAGGGGGGAAAACTGTTTTTT
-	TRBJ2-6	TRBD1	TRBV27	CASSRDSGSGANVLTF	TGTGCCAGCAGTAGGGACAGTGGATCTGGGGCCAACGTCCTGACTTTC
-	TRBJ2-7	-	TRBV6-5	CASSYSLVRSSYEQYF	TGTGCCAGCAGTTACTCCCTGGTTCGTAGCTCCTACGAGCAGTACTTC
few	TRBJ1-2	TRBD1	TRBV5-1	CASSWDRGPYGYTF	TGCGCCAGCAGCTGGGACAGGGGTCCTTATGGCTACACCTTC
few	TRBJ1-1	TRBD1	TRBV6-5	CAADRGAEAFF	TGTGCCGCTGACAGGGGGGCTGAAGCTTTCTTT
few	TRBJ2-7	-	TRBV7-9	CASSPAGPLAYEQYF	TGTGCCAGCAGCCCCGCGGGACCGCTAGCCTACGAGCAGTACTTC
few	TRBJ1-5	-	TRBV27	CASSTGIRNQPQHF	TGTGCCAGCAGTACAGGTATTCGCAATCAGCCCCAGCATTTT
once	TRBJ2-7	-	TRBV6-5	CASISIRSYEQYF	TGTGCCAGCATAAGCATTAGGAGCTACGAGCAGTACTTC
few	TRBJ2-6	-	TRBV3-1	CASSPGPHSGANVLTF	TGTGCCAGCAGCCCCGGACCCCACTCTGGGGCCAACGTCCTGACTTTC